These 17 T cell receptor beta chains originate from one sample sequenced in a study of blood T cell repertoires in COVID-19 (dated by TCRdb to the early 2020s). Preparation of the library involved the immunoSEQ multiplex PCR assay. TCRdb re-hosts the immuneACCESS table, in-frame sequences only. Its copies lack some clones; in the studies checked, an unresolved V gene accounts for under half of them, and the cause for the rest is not known. The sample profile shows roughly 64,000 clones; 65% to 90% of them were found once. The top ten hold approximately 1.2% of the sample. Sequenced input: peripheral blood. Receptors were obtained from a man aged 35 to 55 with acute or convalescent COVID-19.

The chain uses TRBV5-4 and TRBJ2-1; 9 positions match TRBD2. This CDR3 has 17 amino acids. V was pared by 4 bases and J by 5 bases, with 13 bases of the junction left unmatched. Germline V gene lookup returns CDR1 SGHNT and CDR2 YYREEE (reference sequence). The DNA of the CDR3 is TGTGCCAGCAGCCCAGCCGGGGAGCGGGGGGAAAACAATGAGCAGTTCTTC. Translated: CASSPAGERGENNEQFF.

The chain links TRBV7-8 to TRBJ2-4; the D is unclear. This CDR3 has 16 amino acids. The V gene lost 5 bases and the J gene lost 4 bases, with 18 bases spanning the gap. Germline V CDR1 and CDR2: SGHVS, FQNEAQ. The CDR3: CASSADRARRKNIQYF. The CDR3 nucleotides read TGTGCCAGCAGCGCCGACCGAGCGAGGAGAAAAAACATTCAGTACTTC.

The rearrangement joins TRBV6-5 to TRBJ1-6; D not certain. CDR1 and CDR2 (germline): MNHEY, SVGAGI. CDR3 length equals 13 residues. Trimming shortened V by 6 bases and J by 8 bases, and 11 bases separated the two germline ends. The CDR3 DNA sequence: TGTGCCAGCAGGCATGGTGAGGATTCACCCCTCCACTTT. This codes for CASRHGEDSPLHF.

This chain links TRBV24-1 with TRBJ2-7, with TRBD2 as a possible D gene (6 bases). Trimming took off 0 bases at V and 9 bases at J, with 8 bases between the two ends. The CDR3 contains 12 residues. Per germline, CDR1 KGHDR and CDR2 SFDVKD. This CDR3 is CATSDLPGVQYF. The CDR3 DNA reads TGTGCCACCAGTGATTTGCCGGGGGTGCAGTACTTC.

CDR3 in amino acids: CASRGGKLAGKPTDTQYF. The CDR3 DNA reads TGCGCCAGCCGAGGGGGGAAATTAGCGGGGAAACCAACAGATACGCAGTATTTT. V is TRBV4-1 and J is TRBJ2-3; 8 bases align to TRBD2. Germline V lookup: CDR1 MGHRA, CDR2 YSYEKL. V lost 8 bases, J lost 3 bases, and 19 bases stayed unmatched. The CDR3 totals 18 residues.

The chain employs TRBV3-1 (or the pseudogene TRBV3-2) and TRBJ1-2, with no clear D. V gave up 3 bases and J gave up 7 bases, with 15 bases separating them. This CDR3 region has 14 residues. CDR1 LGHDT and CDR2 YNNKEL come from the germline V gene (reference sequence). The CDR3 DNA follows: TGTGCCAGCAGCCATCCGATAGGTCGGGGTGGCTACACCTTC. This codes for CASSHPIGRGGYTF.

This clone has a single count. The rearrangement joins TRBV5-4 to TRBJ2-2, with D possibly TRBD2 on 5 matching bases. The CDR3 contains 14 residues. Germline CDR1 is SGHNT and CDR2 is YYREEE (reference sequence). V lost 4 bases to trimming and J lost 2 bases, with 9 bases between them. The CDR3 DNA is TGTGCCAGCAGCCTAGCAGTAAACACCGGGGAGCTGTTTTTT. Residues: CASSLAVNTGELFF.

The chain is built from TRBV5-1 and TRBJ2-3; D remains ambiguous. The CDR3 covers 12 residues. V lost 4 bases to trimming and J lost 5 bases, with 8 bases between them. CDR1 and CDR2 (germline): SGHRS, YFSETQ. The DNA for the CDR3 is TGCGCCAGCAGCGGTACAGAAGATACGCAGTATTTT. Amino acids: CASSGTEDTQYF.

The V gene is TRBV5-1, the J gene TRBJ2-7; D perhaps matches TRBD2 (6 bases). CDR1 and CDR2 from the germline V gene are SGHRS and YFSETQ. This CDR3 has 15 residues. V lost 0 bases and J 1 base, leaving 11 bases between the germline ends. In DNA, the CDR3 is TGCGCCAGCAGCTTGGTTTTTGGGGGGTCCTACGAGCAGTACTTC. It specifies CASSLVFGGSYEQYF. The entire variable domain, with the rest obtained from reference TRBV5-1 and TRBJ2-7, is as follows: KAGVTQTPRYLIKTRGQQVTLSCSPISGHRSVSWYQQTPGQGLQFLFEYFSETQRNKGNFPGRFSGRQFSNSRSEMNVSTLELGDSALYLCASSLVFGGSYEQYFGPGTRLTVT.

The genes are TRBV29-1 and TRBJ1-3, with D unclear. CDR3 length: 12 residues. Germline V gene sequence: CDR1 SQVTM, CDR2 ANQGSEA. Trimming took 4 bases from V and 0 from J, leaving 4 bases between them. The CDR3 nucleotides are TGCAGCGTTGCCGTCTCTGGAAACACCATATATTTT. As protein: CSVAVSGNTIYF.

This chain links TRBV28 with TRBJ1-5, with D perhaps matching TRBD1 (6 bases). V lost 7 bases and J 2 bases, leaving 21 bases between the germline ends. Germline V gene data show CDR1 as MDHEN and CDR2 as SYDVKM. The CDR3 extends over 17 amino acids. This CDR3 is CASNGGRGGGGNQPQHF. The CDR3 DNA reads as TGTGCCAGCAACGGGGGAAGGGGGGGAGGTGGCAATCAGCCCCAGCATTTT.

V usage is TRBV24-1 and J usage is TRBJ1-1, with a possible D match to TRBD1 (5 bases). Trimming stripped 7 bases from V and 1 base from J, with 12 bases between. Germline V gene data show CDR1 as KGHDR and CDR2 as SFDVKD. The CDR3 consists of 14 residues. CDR3 sequence (DNA): TGTGCCACCAGGGGCGCCCAGGGGAACACTGAAGCTTTCTTT. Translating gives CATRGAQGNTEAFF.

This chain links TRBV14 with TRBJ1-2; possibly TRBD1 for D (5 bases). V was cut by 0 bases and J by 7 bases, with 9 bases left in between. The CDR3 totals 13 residues. Germline CDR1 is SGHDN and CDR2 is FVKESK. CDR3 DNA: TGTGCCAGCAGCCAAGACCCCGGGGGTGGCTACACCTTC. Its translation is CASSQDPGGGYTF.

The J gene is TRBJ1-5, the V gene TRBV19, with 9 bases matching TRBD1. Unmatched junction bases numbered 3, after V lost 3 bases and J lost 3 bases. CDR1 is LNHDA, CDR2 SQIVND, per germline (reference sequence). This CDR3 is 15 amino acids long. The CDR3 DNA sequence: TGTGCCAGTAGTATGGACAGGGGCTTCAATCAGCCCCAGCATTTT. This gives the protein CASSMDRGFNQPQHF.

Concerning this clone itself: Different DNA sequences within this sample yield the same CDR3. This sequence joins TRBV5-1 and TRBJ1-2; the match to TRBD1 covers 10 bases. The germline gives CDR1 SGHRS, CDR2 YFSETQ. Unmatched junction bases numbered 3, after V lost 5 bases and J lost 5 bases. The CDR3 has 13 amino acids. The CDR3 loop reads CASSSDRGYGYTF. The CDR3 DNA is TGCGCCAGCAGTTCGGACAGGGGGTATGGCTACACCTTC. Full variable domain (rest looked up from reference TRBV5-1 and TRBJ1-2): KAGVTQTPRYLIKTRGQQVTLSCSPISGHRSVSWYQQTPGQGLQFLFEYFSETQRNKGNFPGRFSGRQFSNSRSEMNVSTLELGDSALYLCASSSDRGYGYTFGSGTRLTVV.

The gene calls are TRBV18 and TRBJ1-2; 10 bases map to TRBD1. Unmatched junction bases numbered 11, after V lost 0 bases and J lost 1 base. The CDR3 is 19 amino acids. Germline CDR1 and CDR2: KGHSH and LQKENI. Here the CDR3 DNA reads TGTGCCAGCTCACCACCACGTGGGACAGGGGTGGACGGTAACTATGGCTACACCTTC. Translating gives CASSPPRGTGVDGNYGYTF.

In this sample, this clone turned up once. This chain joins TRBV6-5 and TRBJ1-1; D is perhaps TRBD1 (6 bases). The length of the CDR3 is 13 residues. Germline V gene sequence: CDR1 MNHEY, CDR2 SVGAGI. With 6 bases removed from V and 1 base from J, the gap between germline ends came to 9 bases. The CDR3 sequence: CASSRGQNTEAFF. Written as DNA, the CDR3 is TGTGCCAGCAGCCGGGGACAGAACACTGAAGCTTTCTTT.